This T cell receptor (beta chain) emerged from a study of OX40 agonist ivuxolimab in advanced cancers. Study at large: Clinicians treated patients with ivuxolimab, an agonistic anti-OX40 (CD134) antibody. Study results and caveats: CD4+ T cells averaged fewer expanded clones than CD8+ T cells. There was clonal expansion of CD4+ and CD8+ blood T cells by week 6 at 0.1 to 3.0 mg/kg.

The CDR3 has 13 amino acids. Between the trimmed V and J ends, which lost 0 bases and 13 bases, there was a span of 10 bases. Germline values: CDR1 SGHNT, CDR2 YENEEA. Measured with immunoSEQ multiplex PCR; TCRdb has only the in-frame clones, and not every one. The table lists about 49,000 clones, around 84% of them singletons. Notes on this clone: Its antigen is not identified.

The V gene is TRBV11-3, the J gene TRBJ1-6; D may be TRBD1 (5 bases). The clonotype comes from an adult with an advanced solid tumor such as melanoma, head and neck, liver or kidney cancer. The sequencing here drew on CD4+ or CD8+ T cells sorted from blood, taken in a trial of the OX40 agonist ivuxolimab. This chain's CDR3 is CASSLDPGTPLHF. Here the CDR3 DNA reads TGTGCCAGCAGCTTAGACCCGGGGACGCCCCTCCACTTT.